This T cell receptor (beta chain) is drawn from a study of T cells in Graves' hyperthyroidism and ophthalmopathy (dated by TCRdb to between 2018 and 2020). Background for the entire study: A discovery cohort of about a hundred patients, 43 with Graves' ophthalmopathy and under 60 with stable Graves' hyperthyroidism, was used to find distinguishing TCR V-J signatures. Prospective prediction of ophthalmopathy was tested in an independent validation cohort consisting of about 19 hyperthyroidism patients and around 17 patients who later progressed to ophthalmopathy. The 75 to 100 discovery patients were randomly split 7:3 into training and test sets. Thyroid tissue and blood T-cell repertoires from six Graves' hyperthyroidism patients were also compared in the study. After blood sampling, hyperthyroidism patients were treated with methimazole at a starting dose of 30 mg daily, and ophthalmopathy patients were treated with high-dose intravenous methylprednisolone. According to the paper, TCR Vbeta CDR3 sequencing was carried out on 135 peripheral blood samples, which came from 40 to 45 ophthalmopathy, around 75 hyperthyroidism and roughly 17 progressor patients.

TCR beta CDR3 regions were amplified from RNA transcripts. For the first round of RT-PCR on the TCR CDR3, the HTBI primer set was used together with the Qiagen OneStep RT-PCR kit. A second multiplex PCR round built the libraries, followed by size selection and purification. Paired-end sequencing of the libraries was performed with 100 bp reads on an Illumina HiSeq2000. Per the source publication's procedure: SOAPnuke was used to process the raw data, throwing out any read that contained adapters or uncalled bases, had a mean Phred below 15, or lacked an exact constant-primer or identifier match. High-quality paired reads were merged with COPE v1.2.5, and unique nucleotide sequences were defined as clonotypes. MiTCR v1.1 was used to align the clonotypes against IMGT TRBV, TRBD and TRBJ reference segments. Analysis was restricted to V-J combinations with a frequency above 0.0001, which covered about 99% of repertoires. The TCS score was defined as F50 (clonal expansion) divided by E x V (chaos), with BLOSUM62-based TCRdist calculated between CDR3 peptides within each V-J. Welch's t-statistics and random forest reduced 514 V-J features to roughly 13, which were used in a naive Bayes classifier (R e1071). Thyroid-blood repertoire similarity was quantified with the Morisita-Horn index. Starting from the raw public reads, TCRdb applied fastp trimming at Q25, assembled clones with MiXCR and retained in-frame beta chains. Rows are unified per CDR3 protein, each entry keeping the most common DNA and genes. The V and J calls were not made by the authors but by TCRdb's processing. This sample holds 500,000 to 750,000 distinct CDR3 sequences; 35% to 55% were observed only once. Around 7.7% of the sample goes to the ten largest clones.

What the work shows at the level of the full study, not this receptor alone: Most expanded thyroid clonotypes (frequency above 0.001) were also detected in blood, a finding suggesting that blood repertoires may reflect thyroid immune responses. Sample size was not statistically predetermined, and blinding of investigators to group allocation was not performed. In validation, the model predicted progression to ophthalmopathy a median of roughly 6.2 months before onset, with about 71% sensitivity and around 76% specificity. A model built on a 13 V-J signature distinguished ophthalmopathy from stable hyperthyroidism, reaching roughly 88% sensitivity and under 84% specificity in cross-validation and 80%/75% in testing.

Points on this clonotype: What this receptor recognizes is not known. One base away there is no much larger clone; base qualities are not given.

The germline V gene (reference sequence) specifies DFQATT as CDR1 and SNEGSKA as CDR2. Its CDR3 holds 14 amino acids, cysteine through phenylalanine. The DNA shown is the 42-base CDR3, in frame from base 1. V and J are trimmed by 6 bases and 4 bases, and the gene matches miss 11 bases of the junction. Stable Graves' hyperthyroidism was defined as no progression to ophthalmopathy during 18 months of follow-up. Hyperthyroidism patients were newly diagnosed, with disease duration under 2 months, and aged 18 to 65 years. Any patient with an uncontrolled infection, another autoimmune disease, pregnancy or lactation was excluded. Clinical symptoms, serum thyroxine and TRAb, thyroid ultrasound, and orbital computed tomography formed the basis for the diagnoses. Total RNA was extracted with Trizol reagent, and quality was checked on an Agilent 2100 Bioanalyzer.

This TCR was recovered from a young woman with Graves' hyperthyroidism. The chain uses TRBV20-1 and TRBJ1-2, and TRBD1 matches 7 of the central bases. The sample was peripheral blood or thyroid tissue (not recorded which). In nucleotides, the sequence is TGCAGTGCCGGTGGGACAGCACTATCCTATGGCTACACCTTC. This yields the protein CSAGGTALSYGYTF.